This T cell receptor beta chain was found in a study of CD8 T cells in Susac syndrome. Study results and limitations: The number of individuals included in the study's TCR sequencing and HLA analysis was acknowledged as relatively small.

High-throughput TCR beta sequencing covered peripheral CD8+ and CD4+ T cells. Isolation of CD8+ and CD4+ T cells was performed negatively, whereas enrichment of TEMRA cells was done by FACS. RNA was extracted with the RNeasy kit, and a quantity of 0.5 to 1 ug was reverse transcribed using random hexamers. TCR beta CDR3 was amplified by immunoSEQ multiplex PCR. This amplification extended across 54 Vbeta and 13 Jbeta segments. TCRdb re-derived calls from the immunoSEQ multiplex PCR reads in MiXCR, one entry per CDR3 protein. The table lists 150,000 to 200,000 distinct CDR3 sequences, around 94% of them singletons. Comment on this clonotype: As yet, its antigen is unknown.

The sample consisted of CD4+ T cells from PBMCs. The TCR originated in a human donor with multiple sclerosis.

CDR3 sequence reads: CASSSQMDEQFF. The CDR3 DNA reads as TGTGCCAGCAGCTCGCAGATGGATGAGCAGTTCTTC. The chain combines TRBV7-9 with TRBJ2-1; D gene unclear. Trimming removed 4 bases from V and 8 bases from J, with 9 bases in between. Germline CDR1 and CDR2: SEHNR and FQNEAQ (reference sequence). This CDR3 has 12 amino acids.